This T cell receptor (beta chain) was captured by sequencing in a study of patients and donors after allogeneic stem cell transplantation. Each CDR3 protein is one row after TCRdb ran MiXCR on the RT-PCR reads. Found here are more than 850,000 distinct CDR3 sequences, approximately 18% of them singletons; the top ten hold roughly 6%. V was trimmed by 4 bases and J by 0 bases, leaving 17 bases between them. The CDR3 spans 16 residues. Germline CDR1 SGHRS, CDR2 YFSETQ. The sequenced sample was blood, either unsorted or a sorted T cell fraction (not recorded which). This receptor was identified in a human donor who was either an allogeneic HSCT recipient or a stem cell or donor lymphocyte infusion donor (not recorded which). It is not recorded whose cells these are; they may come from a transplant donor. This chain uses TRBV5-1 with TRBJ2-7; D may be TRBD2 (6 bases). The CDR3 DNA sequence: TGCGCCAGCAGCCCGGGAGCAGGGAAGAGCTCCTACGAGCAGTACTTC. Translated: CASSPGAGKSSYEQYF.